Below, 25 T cell receptor beta chains from the same sample are listed, as sequenced in a study of blood T cell repertoires in COVID-19 (dated by TCRdb to about 2020). The library was built by means of the immunoSEQ multiplex PCR assay. Drawn from immuneACCESS, this table holds only the in-frame rearrangements with V and J called that TCRdb kept. Clones are partly lost; checked studies trace under half to an unresolved V gene and leave the rest unexplained. The sample records more than 40,000 clones, over 85% of which are singletons. 10% to 15% of the sample is in the top ten clones. The sequenced sample consisted of peripheral blood. The receptors shown here come from an older man with acute or convalescent COVID-19.

The CDR3 reads CASSLLANTGELFF. The CDR3 DNA sequence: TGTGCCAGTAGCCTACTAGCGAACACCGGGGAGCTGTTTTTT. J is TRBJ2-2 and V is TRBV19, with D perhaps matching TRBD2 (5 bases). CDR1 is LNHDA and CDR2 is SQIVND in the germline V gene (reference sequence). The CDR3 is made up of 14 amino acids. Trimming pared 6 bases from V and 0 bases from J, leaving 8 bases between.

V is TRBV4-1 and J is TRBJ2-7; weak D call: TRBD1 (6 bases). V lost 5 bases, J lost 2 bases, and 13 bases lay in between. CDR3 length: 14 amino acids. Germline V gene sequence: CDR1 MGHRA, CDR2 YSYEKL. This CDR3 reads CASSSRDTAYEQYF. CDR3 coding DNA: TGCGCCAGCAGCAGTCGGGACACAGCCTACGAGCAGTACTTC.

CDR3 in DNA: TGTGCCAGCAGTGACAGGGGAGTAGGACCGGGGGAAAAACTGTTTTTT. Residues: CASSDRGVGPGEKLFF. The chain has TRBV6-1 and TRBJ1-4, with D possibly matching TRBD1 (6 bases). This CDR3 has 16 residues. V was shortened by 3 bases and J by 8 bases, with 19 bases between the two germline ends. Germline CDR1 and CDR2: MNHNS and SASEGT.

The sample holds one count of this clone. The chain joins TRBV2 to TRBJ1-6; TRBD1 matches at 10 bases. V lost 9 bases and J lost 9; bases outside the gene matches: 5. This CDR3 has 13 amino acids. Germline V gives CDR1 SNHLY, CDR2 FYNNEI. CDR3 nucleotides: TGTGCCAGGGGGGGGACAGGGGTTTCACCCCTCCACTTT. Translation gives CARGGTGVSPLHF.

V and J are TRBV28 and TRBJ1-2, with TRBD1 matching 8 bases. Germline CDR1 is MDHEN and CDR2 is SYDVKM. This CDR3 is 14 amino acids long. The trim removed 5 bases at V and 7 bases at J, leaving 9 bases unmatched. CDR3 protein: CASSPHRGGGGYTF. The CDR3 DNA follows: TGTGCCAGCAGTCCACACAGGGGGGGAGGTGGCTACACCTTC.

The rearrangement uses TRBV19 and TRBJ2-3; 10 bases fit TRBD1. The CDR3 contains 13 residues. Germline V CDR1 and CDR2: LNHDA, SQIVND (reference sequence). V dropped 6 bases and J dropped 4; count of bases not matched to a gene: 1. DNA for the CDR3: TGTGCCAGTAGGGGACAGGGGTCAGATACGCAGTATTTT. The encoded protein is CASRGQGSDTQYF.

The rearrangement joins TRBV7-2 to TRBJ2-1; 8 positions agree with TRBD1. Losses at the gene ends were 5 bases for V and 6 bases for J; bases not matched to a gene: 12. This CDR3 has 16 amino acids. From germline, CDR1 is SGHTA and CDR2 FQGNSA. The CDR3 DNA sequence: TGTGCCAGCAGCCCACGTTCCGGGACAGGTGGCAATGAGCAGTTCTTC. Translation: CASSPRSGTGGNEQFF.

V gene TRBV10-3 combines with J gene TRBJ2-7; TRBD2 matches at 11 bases. The CDR3 covers 16 residues. Germline V gives CDR1 ENHRY, CDR2 SYGVKD. With V trimmed by 7 bases and J by 1 base, 9 bases remained unmatched. The chain's CDR3 is CAIKGSLAGGSYEQYF. CDR3 nucleotides: TGTGCCATCAAGGGTTCGCTAGCGGGGGGATCCTACGAGCAGTACTTC.

The rearrangement links TRBV25-1 to TRBJ2-1; 8 positions agree with TRBD2. The CDR3 covers 16 residues. J gave up 2 bases and V 8 bases, and 11 bases lay outside the gene matches. CDR1 is MGHDK and CDR2 is SYGVNS in the germline V gene. The DNA of the CDR3 is TGTGCCAGCTCTACCCTAGCGGGCTCCCCCTACAATGAGCAGTTCTTC. This gives the protein CASSTLAGSPYNEQFF.

The chain carries TRBV28 and TRBJ2-7, with 8 bases identical to TRBD1. V shed 5 bases, J shed 7 bases, and the junction held 10 bases outside the gene matches. This CDR3 is 14 amino acids long. The germline V gene encodes CDR1 MDHEN and CDR2 SYDVKM. The CDR3 is CASSRTGSLREQYF. In DNA form, the CDR3 reads TGTGCCAGCAGTCGGACAGGGTCCCTTCGAGAGCAGTACTTC.

The rearrangement links TRBV5-1 to TRBJ2-7, with TRBD1 matching 8 bases. CDR1 and CDR2 (germline): SGHRS, YFSETQ. This CDR3 region has 15 residues. After removal of 4 bases from V and 2 bases from J, the junction contained 8 bases not matched to a gene. The CDR3 reads CASSLSGTGTYEQYF. The CDR3 DNA reads as TGCGCCAGCAGCCTCTCCGGGACAGGCACCTACGAGCAGTACTTC.

This clone was counted a few times. The chain recombines TRBV5-6 with TRBJ2-3; 10 bases line up with TRBD2. Per the germline V gene, CDR1 is SGHDT and CDR2 is YYEEEE. V trimming: 3 bases; J trimming: 6 bases; junction bases outside the gene matches: 10. The CDR3 has 16 residues. The CDR3 DNA is TGTGCCAGCAGCTCTTTGGGGCTAGCGGGGGAGGATACGCAGTATTTT. Its protein product is CASSSLGLAGEDTQYF.

V gene TRBV20-1 combines with J gene TRBJ1-5, with D maybe TRBD1 (6 bases). The CDR3 covers 16 residues. V dropped 3 bases and J dropped 6 bases, with 21 bases sitting between them. Germline V lookup: CDR1 DFQATT, CDR2 SNEGSKA (reference sequence). The DNA for the CDR3 is TGCAGTGCTAGTCTTCCACAGGGTTTGGGGAGTCAGCCCCAGCATTTT. This gives the protein CSASLPQGLGSQPQHF.

This chain connects TRBV5-1 to TRBJ2-3, with D uncertain. Germline CDR1 reads SGHRS; CDR2 reads YFSETQ. The CDR3 runs to 13 residues. V dropped 4 bases and J dropped 2 bases, with 8 bases sitting between them. The CDR3 DNA follows: TGCGCCAGCAGCCTTGGCCCCACAGATACGCAGTATTTT. Encoded protein: CASSLGPTDTQYF.

This chain connects TRBV5-6 to TRBJ1-1, with 9 bases aligning to TRBD1. Per germline, CDR1 SGHDT and CDR2 YYEEEE. V lost 5 bases, J lost 7 bases, and 6 bases stayed unmatched. This CDR3 is built from 13 residues. The CDR3 bases are TGTGCCAGCAGAGACAGGGGGATCGGTGAAGCTTTCTTT. It translates to CASRDRGIGEAFF.

V gene TRBV28 combines with J gene TRBJ2-2; D possibly corresponds to TRBD1 (5 bases). CDR3 size: 17 residues. Trimming took 6 bases from V and 3 from J, leaving 20 bases between them. The germline V gene has CDR1 MDHEN and CDR2 SYDVKM. The CDR3 here is CASRIMWTSFDTGELFF. DNA of the CDR3: TGTGCCAGCAGAATCATGTGGACAAGCTTCGACACCGGGGAGCTGTTTTTT. Combining the CDR3 with reference TRBV28 and TRBJ2-2 gives the whole variable domain DVKVTQSSRYLVKRTGEKVFLECVQDMDHENMFWYRQDPGLGLRLIYFSYDVKMKEKGDIPEGYSVSREKKERFSLILESASTNQTSMYLCASRIMWTSFDTGELFFGEGSRLTVL.

On this clone: An end of the junction differs from the germline gene, which may be a read error. The gene calls are TRBV7-9 and TRBJ1-2, with 9 bases fitting TRBD1. The CDR3 has 11 amino acids. Germline-derived CDR1 and CDR2 are SEHNR and FQNEAQ (reference sequence). The chain's CDR3 is CASSLMTGGDF. CDR3 in DNA: TGTGCCAGCAGCTTAATGACAGGGGGGGACTTC.

The V and J genes are TRBV11-1 and TRBJ2-1; D perhaps matches TRBD2 (7 bases). Germline V gene data show CDR1 as SGHAT and CDR2 as FQDESV (reference sequence). V shed 1 base and J shed 7 bases, with 14 bases lying between them. This CDR3 comprises 15 residues. CDR3: CASSLDWGGRNEQFF. The CDR3 DNA sequence: TGTGCCAGCAGCTTAGATTGGGGGGGCCGGAATGAGCAGTTCTTC.

This clone was detected only a few times. A read error may account for a junction end that differs from germline. The rearrangement links TRBV7-3 to TRBJ2-4; maybe TRBD2 (6 bases). This CDR3 is 13 amino acids long. Germline V CDR1 and CDR2: SGHTA, FQGTGA. The CDR3 loop is CASSKYLGEAQHF. As DNA, the CDR3 is TGTGCCAGCAGCAAATACTTGGGGGAGGCCCAGCACTTC.

The chain carries TRBV3-1 (or the pseudogene TRBV3-2) and TRBJ2-1, with TRBD2 matching over 7 bases. This CDR3 is 16 amino acids long. Germline V gene sequence: CDR1 LGHDT, CDR2 YNNKEL (reference sequence). V was pared by 1 base and J by 5 bases, with 8 bases of the junction left unmatched. The CDR3 loop is CASSQVGRDWDNEQFF. For the CDR3, the DNA is TGTGCCAGCAGCCAAGTAGGGAGGGATTGGGACAATGAGCAGTTCTTC.

V gene TRBV6-1 combines with J gene TRBJ2-3; tentatively, D is TRBD1 (5 bases). The CDR3 spans 17 residues. The V gene lost 2 bases and the J gene lost 3 bases, with 18 bases spanning the gap. Per the germline V gene, CDR1 is MNHNS and CDR2 is SASEGT. CDR3 in DNA: TGTGCCAGCAGTGAAACACAGGCCAACCTTTATACAGATACGCAGTATTTT. Protein product: CASSETQANLYTDTQYF.

V is TRBV18 and J is TRBJ2-7; D unresolved. The V and J ends lost 2 bases and 3 bases respectively, with 8 bases between them. Per the germline V gene, CDR1 is KGHSH and CDR2 is LQKENI. This CDR3 spans 13 amino acids. The CDR3 is CASSPGQRYEQYF. CDR3 DNA sequence: TGTGCCAGCTCACCAGGCCAGCGCTACGAGCAGTACTTC.

The V and J genes are TRBV28 and TRBJ1-1; D unclear. Trimming took off 5 bases at V and 4 bases at J, with 11 bases between the two ends. Germline CDR1 and CDR2: MDHEN and SYDVKM. CDR3 length: 13 residues. The CDR3 sequence: CASSHGEATEAFF. DNA of the CDR3: TGTGCCAGCAGTCATGGGGAGGCCACTGAAGCTTTCTTT.

V usage is TRBV7-8 and J usage is TRBJ2-2; 7 bases are shared with TRBD1. The CDR3 loop spans 15 amino acids. Unmatched junction bases numbered 8, after V lost 5 bases and J lost 5 bases. Germline CDR1 and CDR2: SGHVS and FQNEAQ. CDR3 sequence: CASSLLLQGTGELFF. The CDR3 DNA is TGTGCCAGCAGCCTGTTGCTACAGGGGACCGGGGAGCTGTTTTTT.

J is TRBJ1-2 and V is TRBV30; D gene unclear. Germline CDR1 reads GTSNPN; CDR2 reads SVGIG (reference sequence). The CDR3 spans 13 residues. V lost 2 bases and J lost 8, with 15 bases in between. The CDR3 spells CAWSRAMGRGYTF. As DNA, the CDR3 is TGTGCCTGGAGTAGAGCGATGGGGAGGGGCTACACCTTC.